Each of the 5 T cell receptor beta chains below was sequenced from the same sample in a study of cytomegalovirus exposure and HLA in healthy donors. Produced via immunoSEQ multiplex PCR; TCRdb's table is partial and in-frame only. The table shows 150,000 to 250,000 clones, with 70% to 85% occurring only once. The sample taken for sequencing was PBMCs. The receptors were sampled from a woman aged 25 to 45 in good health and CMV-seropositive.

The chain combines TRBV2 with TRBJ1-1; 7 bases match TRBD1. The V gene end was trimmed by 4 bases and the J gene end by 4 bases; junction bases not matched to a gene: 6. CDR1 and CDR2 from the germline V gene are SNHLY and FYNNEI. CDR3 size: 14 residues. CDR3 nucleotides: TGTGCCAGCAGTGTCGCAGGGGGACGCACTGAAGCTTTCTTT. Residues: CASSVAGGRTEAFF.

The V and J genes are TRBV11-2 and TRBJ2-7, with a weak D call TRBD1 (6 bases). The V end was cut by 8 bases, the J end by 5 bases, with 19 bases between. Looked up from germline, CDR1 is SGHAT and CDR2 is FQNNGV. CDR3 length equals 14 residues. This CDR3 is CASAPHDRLHEQYF. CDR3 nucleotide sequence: TGTGCCAGCGCCCCTCACGACAGGCTGCACGAGCAGTACTTC. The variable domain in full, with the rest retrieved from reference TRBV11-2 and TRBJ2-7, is EAGVAQSPRYKIIEKRQSVAFWCNPISGHATLYWYQQILGQGPKLLIQFQNNGVVDDSQLPKDRFSAERLKGVDSTLKIQPAKLEDSAVYLCASAPHDRLHEQYFGPGTRLTVT.

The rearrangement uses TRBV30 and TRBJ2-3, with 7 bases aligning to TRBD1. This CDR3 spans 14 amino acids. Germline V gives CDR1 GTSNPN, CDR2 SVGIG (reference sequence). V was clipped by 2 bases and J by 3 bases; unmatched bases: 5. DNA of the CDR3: TGTGCCTGGAGTAGAGACAGGGCAACAGATACGCAGTATTTT. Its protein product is CAWSRDRATDTQYF.

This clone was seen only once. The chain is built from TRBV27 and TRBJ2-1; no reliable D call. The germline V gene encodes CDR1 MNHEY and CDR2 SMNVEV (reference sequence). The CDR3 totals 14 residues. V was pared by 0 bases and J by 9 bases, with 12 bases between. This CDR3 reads CASSLSYPRGEQFF. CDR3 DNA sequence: TGTGCCAGCAGTTTATCGTACCCCCGAGGTGAGCAGTTCTTC.

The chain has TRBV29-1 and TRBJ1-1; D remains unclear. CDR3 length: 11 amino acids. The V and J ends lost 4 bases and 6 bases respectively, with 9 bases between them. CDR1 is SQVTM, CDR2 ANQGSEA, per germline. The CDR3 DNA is TGCAGCGTTGGGGAGGCACCTGAAGCTTTCTTT. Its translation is CSVGEAPEAFF.